This passage covers 32 T cell receptor beta chains from one sample sequenced in a study of T cell repertoires in cytomegalovirus infection. One entry per CDR3 protein, called by TCRdb with MiXCR from the reads. The sample lists about 250,000 distinct CDR3 sequences; about a sixth were seen once. Sequenced sample: CD8+ T cells from PBMCs. The source is a human donor in good health (CMV status not recorded). Some clones in this sample may be carry-over from other donors' samples.

This chain uses TRBV7-9 with TRBJ1-6; no firm D call. The germline V gene encodes CDR1 SEHNR and CDR2 FQNEAQ (reference sequence). The germline V and J ends were trimmed by 6 bases and 8 bases, with 14 bases remaining between them. The CDR3 is made up of 14 amino acids. CDR3 sequence (DNA): TGTGCCAGCAGTTCGCTGGCAGGTCATTCACCCCTCCACTTT. Protein sequence: CASSSLAGHSPLHF. Full variable domain (rest looked up from reference TRBV7-9 and TRBJ1-6): DTGVSQNPRHKITKRGQNVTFRCDPISEHNRLYWYRQTLGQGPEFLTYFQNEAQLEKSRLLSDRFSAERPKGSFSTLEIQRTEQGDSAMYLCASSSLAGHSPLHFGNGTRLTVT.

The chain couples TRBV6-2 or TRBV6-3 to TRBJ1-1; 9 positions agree with TRBD1. This CDR3 region has 15 residues. The J segment lost 3 bases and the V segment lost 2 bases, leaving 4 bases of the junction unmatched. Germline assignment: CDR1 MNHEY and CDR2 SVGEGT. DNA of the CDR3: TGTGCCAGCAGTTACGAGGACAGGGGCTACACTGAAGCTTTCTTT. This encodes CASSYEDRGYTEAFF.

This clonotype was counted only a few times. The rearrangement joins TRBV2 to TRBJ2-1, with D tentatively TRBD1 or TRBD2 (5 bases each). V shed 8 bases and J shed 7 bases, with 15 bases lying between them. The CDR3 extends over 13 amino acids. Per the germline V gene, CDR1 is SNHLY and CDR2 is FYNNEI. The CDR3 nucleotides are TGTGCCAGCTACTCGCCGGGGCATAATGAGCAGTTCTTC. This gives the protein CASYSPGHNEQFF.

The chain recombines TRBV5-1 with TRBJ1-2, with 8 nucleotides matching TRBD1. The CDR3 is 12 residues long. Unmatched junction bases numbered 4, after V lost 4 bases and J lost 8 bases. Germline assignment: CDR1 SGHRS and CDR2 YFSETQ. The CDR3 region has the DNA TGCGCCAGCAGCGACGACAGGGGCGGCTACACCTTC. This translates into CASSDDRGGYTF.

This clonotype was detected many times. This chain joins TRBV6-2 or TRBV6-3 and TRBJ2-4, with TRBD2 identical over 7 bases. Unmatched junction bases numbered 4, after V lost 0 bases and J lost 2 bases. This CDR3 spans 16 amino acids. CDR1 and CDR2 (germline): MNHEY, SVGEGT. This CDR3 is CASSYSYGTTKNIQYF. Written as DNA, the CDR3 is TGTGCCAGCAGTTACTCGTATGGGACTACCAAAAACATTCAGTACTTC.

This clonotype was detected only a few times. This chain links TRBV20-1 with TRBJ2-3; 8 bases match TRBD2. Germline loops: CDR1 DFQATT, CDR2 SNEGSKA (reference sequence). The CDR3 has 15 residues. J was trimmed by 5 bases and V by 1 base; bases with no gene match: 8. The CDR3, as DNA: TGCAGTGCTAGAGGGACTAGCTCCCCTGGAGATACGCAGTATTTT. It yields the protein CSARGTSSPGDTQYF.

V usage is TRBV6-5 and J usage is TRBJ1-1; maybe TRBD1 (6 bases). The CDR3 is 17 amino acids. The germline V and J ends were trimmed by 2 bases and 0 bases, with 16 bases remaining between them. Germline V gene data show CDR1 as MNHEY and CDR2 as SVGAGI. CDR3 DNA sequence: TGTGCCAGCAGTTACCGGGAGGGGGAGAGGATGAACACTGAAGCTTTCTTT. It is translated as CASSYREGERMNTEAFF.

This clonotype was recorded at least ten times. The chain links TRBV29-1 to TRBJ1-4; D is undetermined. Per the germline V gene, CDR1 is SQVTM and CDR2 is ANQGSEA. There are 14 residues in the CDR3. V lost 2 bases and J 2 bases, leaving 9 bases between the germline ends. The CDR3, as DNA: TGCAGCGTTGAATCTGGACGTACTAATGAAAAACTGTTTTTT. This gives the protein CSVESGRTNEKLFF.

In this sample, this clonotype turned up a few times. The chain employs TRBV20-1 and TRBJ2-7; TRBD2 matches at 10 bases. Losses at the gene ends were 2 bases for V and 2 bases for J; bases not matched to a gene: 3. The length of the CDR3 is 14 residues. CDR1 and CDR2 (germline): DFQATT, SNEGSKA (reference sequence). In DNA form, the CDR3 reads TGCAGTGCTAGATTAAGCGGGGGGGCCTACGAGCAGTACTTC. Its translation is CSARLSGGAYEQYF.

This rearrangement joins TRBV20-1 to TRBJ1-2; D uncertain. The germline CDR1 and CDR2 sequences are DFQATT and SNEGSKA (reference sequence). The CDR3 extends over 15 amino acids. Trimming removed 3 bases at V and 3 bases at J, with 17 bases between. Here the CDR3 DNA reads TGCAGTGCTAGGGCTAAGGATAGCCATGACTATGGCTACACCTTC. Translating gives CSARAKDSHDYGYTF.

The chain carries TRBV28 and TRBJ1-2; tentative D call: TRBD1 (6 bases). The germline V gene encodes CDR1 MDHEN and CDR2 SYDVKM. V lost 6 bases, J lost 6 bases, and 11 bases lay in between. The CDR3 is 12 amino acids. The CDR3 DNA follows: TGTGCCAGCAGCCAGGGGTCGGATGGCTACACCTTC. Amino acids: CASSQGSDGYTF.

CDR3 DNA: TGCAGCGTTGACATCAACGGGGAGCTGTTTTTT. Translating it yields CSVDINGELFF. V is TRBV29-1 and J is TRBJ2-2; no clear D. The germline V and J ends were trimmed by 3 bases and 7 bases, with 6 bases remaining between them. The length of the CDR3 is 11 residues. From germline, CDR1 is SQVTM and CDR2 ANQGSEA.

This clonotype was observed a few times. This sequence joins TRBV9 and TRBJ2-1; D gene unclear. The CDR3 runs 12 residues. V lost 5 bases and J 12 bases, leaving 15 bases between the germline ends. Germline V gives CDR1 SGDLS, CDR2 YYNGEE. For the CDR3, the DNA is TGTGCCAGCAGTTATACAGACATGTTGCAGTTCTTC. Translated, it gives CASSYTDMLQFF.

This clonotype was detected ten times or more. The CDR3 sequence: CASSLGGIGELFF. In nucleotides, the CDR3 is TGTGCCAGCAGCCTCGGGGGGATCGGGGAGCTGTTTTTT. This chain joins TRBV7-2 and TRBJ2-2; 7 nucleotides line up with TRBD2. V lost 5 bases and J lost 7; bases outside the gene matches: 4. Germline assignment: CDR1 SGHTA and CDR2 FQGNSA. CDR3 length equals 13 residues.

This clonotype was picked up a small number of times. The chain has TRBV19 and TRBJ1-1; D remains ambiguous. The V and J ends lost 6 bases and 0 bases respectively, with 8 bases between them. Germline V gene data show CDR1 as LNHDA and CDR2 as SQIVND (reference sequence). The CDR3 sequence is 13 residues long. CDR3 DNA: TGTGCCAGTAGCCAAACTATGAACACTGAAGCTTTCTTT. Protein sequence: CASSQTMNTEAFF.

This clonotype was detected many times. The gene calls are TRBV7-6 and TRBJ1-1, with TRBD1 as a possible D gene (5 bases). CDR1 is SGHVS, CDR2 FNYEAQ, per germline. Trimming cost V 0 bases and J 8 bases, with 13 bases left between them. The CDR3 has 14 residues. CDR3 protein: CASSLAPGRYEAFF. CDR3 nucleotides: TGTGCCAGCAGCTTAGCACCGGGGCGGTACGAAGCTTTCTTT.

The chain carries TRBV25-1 and TRBJ2-7, with 9 bases that match TRBD1. The J call could be wrong; TRBJ2-1 is a better fit for the DNA end. CDR1 is MGHDK, CDR2 SYGVNS, per germline. The CDR3 loop spans 15 amino acids. The CDR3: CASSDPGQGRDEQFF. Here the CDR3 DNA reads TGTGCCAGCAGTGACCCAGGACAGGGGAGGGACGAGCAGTTCTTC.

The rearrangement uses TRBV27 and TRBJ2-5; D possibly corresponds to TRBD1 (5 bases). V dropped 2 bases and J dropped 4 bases, with 17 bases sitting between them. The CDR3 runs to 16 residues. Germline CDR1 MNHEY, CDR2 SMNVEV (reference sequence). The CDR3 DNA follows: TGTGCCAGCAGTTTAAGAGGCAGGGTCAGGCGAGAGACCCAGTACTTC. Amino acid sequence: CASSLRGRVRRETQYF.

In its sample, this clonotype was seen a few times. This chain uses TRBV6-1 with TRBJ2-2, with 7 nucleotides matching TRBD2. The ends lost 4 bases at V and 1 base at J; junction bases unmatched: 6. CDR1 and CDR2 (germline): MNHNS, SASEGT. This CDR3 contains 16 residues. CDR3 sequence (DNA): TGTGCCAGCAGTGGAAGCGGGGCGGAGAACACCGGGGAGCTGTTTTTT. Protein product: CASSGSGAENTGELFF.

At least ten counts were recorded for this clonotype. V and J are TRBV4-1 and TRBJ2-7; 8 bases agree with TRBD1. Germline V gene lookup returns CDR1 MGHRA and CDR2 YSYEKL. V lost 3 bases and J lost 1; bases outside the gene matches: 5. This CDR3 comprises 15 residues. In nucleotides, the CDR3 is TGCGCCAGCAGCCACGGGGACAGGCGATCCTACGAGCAGTACTTC. It encodes CASSHGDRRSYEQYF.

This chain connects TRBV9 to TRBJ2-1; D assignment may be TRBD1 or TRBD2 (5 bases each). The CDR3 sequence is 15 residues long. Germline V gene lookup returns CDR1 SGDLS and CDR2 YYNGEE. V shed 3 bases and J shed 6 bases, with 16 bases lying between them. The CDR3 loop reads CASSGNSAGSNEQFF. CDR3 nucleotide sequence: TGTGCCAGCAGCGGGAACTCGGCAGGGAGCAATGAGCAGTTCTTC.

The CDR3 here is CASSLVAGQAGELFF. CDR3 DNA sequence: TGTGCCAGCAGCTTGGTGGCAGGTCAAGCCGGGGAGCTGTTTTTT. The chain joins TRBV5-6 to TRBJ2-2; no definite D call. Germline values: CDR1 SGHDT, CDR2 YYEEEE. The length of the CDR3 is 15 residues. Trimming removed 0 bases from V and 6 bases from J, with 12 bases in between.

This clonotype was counted ten times or more. This chain joins TRBV7-2 and TRBJ1-1, with D perhaps matching TRBD1 (5 bases). Germline V CDR1 and CDR2: SGHTA, FQGNSA. V was trimmed by 1 base and J by 4 bases, leaving 25 bases between them. The CDR3 consists of 19 residues. The CDR3 DNA is TGTGCCAGCAGCTTAGTCAGGCAGGGAGGATCCGGGTGGGGCACTGAAGCTTTCTTT. Its protein is CASSLVRQGGSGWGTEAFF.

The chain carries TRBV10-3 and TRBJ2-1, with 7 bases lining up with TRBD2. The junction had 11 bases not matched to a gene; V was cut back by 5 bases and J by 4 bases. This CDR3 spans 16 amino acids. Germline V gives CDR1 ENHRY, CDR2 SYGVKD. The CDR3 DNA reads TGTGCCATCAGTCCCACCAGCGGGGAAAAATACAATGAGCAGTTCTTC. Protein product: CAISPTSGEKYNEQFF.

V is TRBV7-9 and J is TRBJ2-5, with TRBD2 matching over 7 bases. The trim removed 1 base at V and 1 base at J, leaving 9 bases unmatched. In germline, CDR1 is SEHNR, CDR2 FQNEAQ (reference sequence). The CDR3 contains 17 residues. The CDR3 DNA is TGTGCCAGCAGCTTAGTCGGACGGGGGGATCCCCAAGAGACCCAGTACTTC. Translation gives CASSLVGRGDPQETQYF.

The chain uses TRBV7-6 and TRBJ2-7; D perhaps matches TRBD2 (7 bases). Trimming took off 2 bases at V and 4 bases at J, with 15 bases between the two ends. Germline CDR1 SGHVS, CDR2 FNYEAQ. The CDR3 spans 15 residues. The CDR3: CASSLPGGSYYEQYF. For the CDR3, the DNA is TGTGCCAGCAGCTTACCGGGGGGCTCCTATTACGAGCAGTACTTC.

The chain combines TRBV20-1 with TRBJ2-7; tentatively, D is TRBD2 (5 bases). Germline values: CDR1 DFQATT, CDR2 SNEGSKA (reference sequence). V gave up 0 bases and J gave up 0 bases, with 9 bases separating them. CDR3 length: 14 residues. The CDR3, as DNA: TGCAGTGCTAGAGATCTAGGGAGCTCCTACGAGCAGTACTTC. It is translated as CSARDLGSSYEQYF.

The chain is built from TRBV19 and TRBJ1-2, with D perhaps matching TRBD1 (5 bases). The CDR3 is 13 residues long. Trimming cost V 5 bases and J 7 bases, with 14 bases left between them. The germline gives CDR1 LNHDA, CDR2 SQIVND (reference sequence). CDR3 residues: CASSPQGLSGYTF. DNA for the CDR3: TGTGCCAGTAGTCCCCAGGGACTGAGTGGCTACACCTTC. Supplemented by reference TRBV19 and TRBJ1-2, the full variable domain reads DGGITQSPKYLFRKEGQNVTLSCEQNLNHDAMYWYRQDPGQGLRLIYYSQIVNDFQKGDIAEGYSVSREKKESFPLTVTSAQKNPTAFYLCASSPQGLSGYTFGSGTRLTVV.

The sample holds a few counts of this clonotype. V is TRBV20-1 and J is TRBJ2-1; D remains ambiguous. Between the trimmed V and J ends, which lost 2 bases and 0 bases, there was a span of 8 bases. CDR3 length equals 14 residues. CDR1 and CDR2 (germline): DFQATT, SNEGSKA (reference sequence). For the CDR3, the DNA is TGCAGTGCTAGACCCGGGCGCTCCTACAATGAGCAGTTCTTC. Translated: CSARPGRSYNEQFF.

There are many counts of this clonotype. The chain joins TRBV7-2 to TRBJ2-2; maybe TRBD1 (5 bases). Deletions cut 6 bases from V and 6 bases from J, with 8 bases between. Per germline, CDR1 SGHTA and CDR2 FQGNSA. The CDR3 is made up of 12 amino acids. CDR3 nucleotide sequence: TGTGCCAGCAGAGAGACAGCCGGGGAGCTGTTTTTT. It codes for CASRETAGELFF.

This clonotype was seen more than once but under ten times. This chain links TRBV28 with TRBJ2-7; TRBD1 might be the D (6 bases). Trimming removed 8 bases from V and 2 bases from J, with 13 bases in between. Germline V lookup: CDR1 MDHEN, CDR2 SYDVKM. This CDR3 region has 13 residues. Written as DNA, the CDR3 is TGTGCCAGCCGACAGGACGTTACCTACGAGCAGTACTTC. Encoded protein: CASRQDVTYEQYF.

This clonotype was detected many times. The chain is built from TRBV7-8 and TRBJ2-2, with no clear D. CDR3 length: 13 amino acids. Germline V CDR1 and CDR2: SGHVS, FQNEAQ. V was pared by 8 bases and J by 6 bases, with 13 bases between. Here the CDR3 DNA reads TGTGCCAGCCAAACGCGCTCGGCCGGGGAGCTGTTTTTT. Its translation is CASQTRSAGELFF. The entire variable domain, with the rest obtained from reference TRBV7-8 and TRBJ2-2, is as follows: GAGVSQSPRYKVAKRGQDVALRCDPISGHVSLFWYQQALGQGPEFLTYFQNEAQLDKSGLPSDRFFAERPEGSVSTLKIQRTQQEDSAVYLCASQTRSAGELFFGEGSRLTVL.